A selection of T cell receptor beta chains follows, all from one sample in a study of cytomegalovirus exposure and HLA in healthy donors. Assay: immunoSEQ multiplex PCR; the TCRdb copy retains only in-frame clones and omits some. The sample contains about 130,000 clones, 80% of which appear only once. What was sequenced was PBMCs. These receptors originate from a man aged 25-45 years in good health and CMV-seropositive. The CDR3 runs from the conserved cysteine through the conserved F or W. A D gene is named only where the DNA matches it firmly. The listing skips clone size in some rows; elsewhere it reads once, few, many or a size class.

clone_size: NA; v_call: TRBV13; d_call: NA; j_call: TRBJ1-1; cdr3_aa: CASSLPGGHTEAFF; cdr3_nt: TGTGCCAGCAGCCTCCCGGGGGGCCACACTGAAGCTTTCTTT
clone_size: once; v_call: TRBV6-1; d_call: NA; j_call: TRBJ1-5; cdr3_aa: CASSEGLGGGWPQHF; cdr3_nt: TGTGCCAGCAGTGAAGGGCTCGGGGGAGGGTGGCCCCAGCATTTT
clone_size: NA; v_call: TRBV14; d_call: NA; j_call: TRBJ2-5; cdr3_aa: CASSLQETQYF; cdr3_nt: TGTGCCAGCAGCCTACAAGAGACCCAGTACTTC
clone_size: few; v_call: TRBV7-9; d_call: NA; j_call: TRBJ1-1; cdr3_aa: CASSLSAAEAFF; cdr3_nt: TGTGCCAGCAGCCTGTCGGCGGCTGAAGCTTTCTTT
clone_size: NA; v_call: TRBV19; d_call: NA; j_call: TRBJ1-5; cdr3_aa: CASSIGRPGDQPQHF; cdr3_nt: TGTGCCAGTAGTATCGGGCGGCCCGGGGATCAGCCCCAGCATTTT
clone_size: NA; v_call: TRBV18; d_call: TRBD1; j_call: TRBJ2-1; cdr3_aa: CASSHNLGQGDPSYNEQFF; cdr3_nt: TGTGCCAGCTCACATAACTTGGGACAGGGTGACCCCTCCTACAATGAGCAGTTCTTC
clone_size: NA; v_call: TRBV5-1; d_call: TRBD2; j_call: TRBJ2-3; cdr3_aa: CASSLGLAGGSTDTQYF; cdr3_nt: TGCGCCAGCAGTTTGGGACTAGCGGGGGGATCAACAGATACGCAGTATTTT
clone_size: NA; v_call: TRBV5-6; d_call: TRBD1; j_call: TRBJ1-1; cdr3_aa: CASSLVGPGQGGSLTEAFF; cdr3_nt: TGTGCCAGCAGCTTGGTGGGGCCTGGACAGGGGGGGTCGTTGACTGAAGCTTTCTTT
clone_size: NA; v_call: TRBV9; d_call: NA; j_call: TRBJ2-6; cdr3_aa: CASSVGGSGANVLTF; cdr3_nt: TGTGCCAGCAGCGTAGGAGGGTCTGGGGCCAACGTCCTGACTTTC
clone_size: NA; v_call: TRBV19; d_call: TRBD1; j_call: TRBJ1-2; cdr3_aa: CASSTDRGLYGYTF; cdr3_nt: TGTGCCAGTAGCACAGACAGGGGTCTCTATGGCTACACCTTC
clone_size: NA; v_call: TRBV2; d_call: TRBD1; j_call: TRBJ2-1; cdr3_aa: CASSTGTGGGSGQFF; cdr3_nt: TGTGCCAGCAGTACCGGGACAGGGGGCGGTTCAGGGCAGTTCTTC
clone_size: once; v_call: TRBV10-3; d_call: NA; j_call: TRBJ1-1; cdr3_aa: CAIRADRSPEAFF; cdr3_nt: TGTGCCATCAGGGCGGACAGAAGTCCTGAAGCTTTCTTT
clone_size: NA; v_call: TRBV6-5; d_call: TRBD1; j_call: TRBJ2-3; cdr3_aa: CASSWGSTGGLDTQYF; cdr3_nt: TGTGCCAGCAGTTGGGGGTCGACAGGGGGCTTGGATACGCAGTATTTT
clone_size: NA; v_call: TRBV5-4; d_call: TRBD2; j_call: TRBJ2-3; cdr3_aa: CASSFAAGGRSDTQYF; cdr3_nt: TGTGCCAGCAGCTTCGCAGCGGGGGGCCGTTCAGATACGCAGTATTTT
clone_size: NA; v_call: TRBV7-6; d_call: NA; j_call: TRBJ1-3; cdr3_aa: CASSLGRGGGNTIYF; cdr3_nt: TGTGCCAGCAGCTTAGGGCGCGGGGGCGGAAACACCATATATTTT
clone_size: NA; v_call: TRBV14; d_call: NA; j_call: TRBJ2-7; cdr3_aa: CASSHGSYEQYF; cdr3_nt: TGTGCCAGCAGCCACGGTTCCTACGAGCAGTACTTC
clone_size: NA; v_call: TRBV18; d_call: NA; j_call: TRBJ1-1; cdr3_aa: CASSPYGQTTEAFF; cdr3_nt: TGTGCCAGCTCACCATATGGGCAGACCACTGAAGCTTTCTTT
clone_size: NA; v_call: TRBV4-2; d_call: TRBD2; j_call: TRBJ2-1; cdr3_aa: CASSQEDEGLAAYNEQFF; cdr3_nt: TGTGCCAGCAGCCAAGAGGATGAGGGACTAGCGGCCTACAATGAGCAGTTCTTC
clone_size: NA; v_call: TRBV9; d_call: TRBD1; j_call: TRBJ2-2; cdr3_aa: CASSDRDRPQKLFF; cdr3_nt: TGTGCCAGCAGCGACAGGGACAGACCCCAGAAGCTGTTTTTT
clone_size: many; v_call: TRBV6-5; d_call: NA; j_call: TRBJ2-1; cdr3_aa: CASTTGDESYNEQFF; cdr3_nt: TGTGCCAGCACCACCGGAGACGAAAGTTACAATGAGCAGTTCTTC
clone_size: NA; v_call: TRBV7-3; d_call: NA; j_call: TRBJ1-2; cdr3_aa: CASSFSPGYGYTF; cdr3_nt: TGTGCCAGCAGCTTCTCTCCCGGCTATGGCTACACCTTC
clone_size: NA; v_call: TRBV10-3; d_call: NA; j_call: TRBJ1-5; cdr3_aa: CAISGEQGNQPQHF; cdr3_nt: TGTGCCATCAGTGGGGAACAGGGAAATCAGCCCCAGCATTTT
clone_size: NA; v_call: TRBV11-3; d_call: NA; j_call: TRBJ2-1; cdr3_aa: CASSTEGMGNEQFF; cdr3_nt: TGTGCCAGCAGCACAGAAGGTATGGGCAATGAGCAGTTCTTC
clone_size: NA; v_call: TRBV5-1; d_call: NA; j_call: TRBJ2-7; cdr3_aa: CASSLDDLRGQYF; cdr3_nt: TGCGCCAGCAGCTTGGATGACCTACGAGGGCAGTACTTC
clone_size: NA; v_call: TRBV6-4; d_call: NA; j_call: TRBJ1-6; cdr3_aa: CASSDSRTVNSPLHF; cdr3_nt: TGTGCCAGCAGTGATTCGAGGACAGTCAATTCACCCCTCCACTTT
clone_size: NA; v_call: TRBV5-4; d_call: TRBD1; j_call: TRBJ2-1; cdr3_aa: CASSARQGAGVNEQFF; cdr3_nt: TGTGCCAGCAGCGCCCGACAGGGGGCGGGGGTCAATGAGCAGTTCTTC
clone_size: NA; v_call: TRBV7-2; d_call: NA; j_call: TRBJ1-6; cdr3_aa: CASSLVLGDGSPLHF; cdr3_nt: TGTGCCAGCAGCTTAGTTCTAGGTGACGGGTCACCCCTCCACTTT
clone_size: NA; v_call: TRBV2; d_call: TRBD1; j_call: TRBJ2-5; cdr3_aa: CASSEDRGETQYF; cdr3_nt: TGTGCCAGCAGTGAGGACAGGGGGGAGACCCAGTACTTC
clone_size: NA; v_call: TRBV7-9; d_call: TRBD1; j_call: TRBJ1-4; cdr3_aa: CASSQIQGALEKLFF; cdr3_nt: TGTGCCAGCAGCCAAATACAGGGGGCTTTGGAAAAACTGTTTTTT
clone_size: NA; v_call: TRBV28; d_call: NA; j_call: TRBJ1-2; cdr3_aa: CASSLSAGEGYGYTF; cdr3_nt: TGTGCCAGCAGTTTATCGGCAGGGGAGGGGTATGGCTACACCTTC
clone_size: NA; v_call: TRBV5-1; d_call: NA; j_call: TRBJ2-2; cdr3_aa: CASSPAGPNTGELFF; cdr3_nt: TGCGCCAGCAGCCCCGCGGGTCCGAACACCGGGGAGCTGTTTTTT
clone_size: NA; v_call: TRBV5-6; d_call: NA; j_call: TRBJ1-4; cdr3_aa: CASSPIGTEKLFF; cdr3_nt: TGTGCCAGCAGCCCAATAGGGACAGAAAAACTGTTTTTT
clone_size: NA; v_call: TRBV9; d_call: TRBD1; j_call: TRBJ2-5; cdr3_aa: CASSVGAGGLSEETQYF; cdr3_nt: TGTGCCAGCAGCGTAGGGGCAGGGGGCCTTAGTGAGGAGACCCAGTACTTC
clone_size: NA; v_call: TRBV27; d_call: NA; j_call: TRBJ1-2; cdr3_aa: CASGGAAPSGYTF; cdr3_nt: TGTGCCAGCGGGGGGGCTGCCCCTTCTGGCTACACCTTC
clone_size: NA; v_call: TRBV11-2; d_call: NA; j_call: TRBJ2-7; cdr3_aa: CASSLGTGIENF; cdr3_nt: TGTGCCAGCAGCTTAGGAACCGGGATAGAGAACTTC
clone_size: NA; v_call: TRBV7-8; d_call: TRBD2; j_call: TRBJ2-5; cdr3_aa: CASNNPGREALAKKTQYF; cdr3_nt: TGTGCCAGCAACAATCCGGGGAGGGAGGCCCTCGCGAAAAAGACCCAGTACTTC
clone_size: NA; v_call: TRBV6-1; d_call: NA; j_call: TRBJ1-1; cdr3_aa: CASSTVGTEAFF; cdr3_nt: TGTGCCAGCAGTACCGTCGGCACTGAAGCTTTCTTT
clone_size: NA; v_call: TRBV28; d_call: NA; j_call: TRBJ2-5; cdr3_aa: CASFRGKETQYF; cdr3_nt: TGTGCCAGCTTTCGGGGGAAGGAGACCCAGTACTTC
clone_size: NA; v_call: TRBV21-1; d_call: NA; j_call: TRBJ1-6; cdr3_aa: CATARDRGSYNSPLHF; cdr3_nt: TGTGCCACCGCTAGGGACAGGGGATCCTATAATTCACCCCTTCACTTT
clone_size: NA; v_call: TRBV4-1; d_call: NA; j_call: TRBJ1-5; cdr3_aa: CASSQGSGASQPQHF; cdr3_nt: TGCGCCAGCAGCCAAGGTTCAGGGGCTAGTCAGCCCCAGCATTTT
clone_size: once; v_call: TRBV6-6; d_call: NA; j_call: TRBJ1-5; cdr3_aa: CASSRNRSNQPQHF; cdr3_nt: TGTGCCAGCAGCCGTAACCGGAGCAACCAGCCCCAGCATTTT
clone_size: NA; v_call: TRBV2; d_call: NA; j_call: TRBJ2-7; cdr3_aa: CASSERRQGTYEQYF; cdr3_nt: TGTGCCAGCAGTGAACGAAGGCAGGGGACCTACGAGCAGTACTTC